The next 29 T cell receptor beta chains were all read from a single sample in a study of T cells and Merkel cell carcinoma outcomes. Some clones are missing from TCRdb's copy, which holds only in-frame ones; the method was immunoSEQ multiplex PCR. The table lists 10,000 to 15,000 clones, 95% to 96% of them singletons, with 0.8% to 0.95% in the top ten. Sequenced material: tumor tissue from Merkel cell carcinoma. The receptors were gathered from a human donor with Merkel cell carcinoma.

This clone was recorded once. CDR3 region: CASSFLAGGDEQFF. CDR3 DNA: TGTGCCAGCAGCTTTTTAGCGGGAGGGGATGAGCAGTTCTTC. The chain carries TRBV11-2 and TRBJ2-1, with TRBD2 matching 11 bases. There are 14 residues in the CDR3. V lost 3 bases and J lost 8; bases outside the gene matches: 3. The germline V gene encodes CDR1 SGHAT and CDR2 FQNNGV. Looking up the rest from reference TRBV11-2 and TRBJ2-1 gives the full variable domain: EAGVAQSPRYKIIEKRQSVAFWCNPISGHATLYWYQQILGQGPKLLIQFQNNGVVDDSQLPKDRFSAERLKGVDSTLKIQPAKLEDSAVYLCASSFLAGGDEQFFGPGTRLTVL.

The rearrangement joins TRBV4-3 to TRBJ1-1; D call uncertain. CDR3 length equals 14 residues. CDR1 and CDR2 (germline): LGHNA, YSLEER. Trimming took off 0 bases at V and 4 bases at J, with 9 bases between the two ends. As DNA, the CDR3 is TGCGCCAGCAGCCAAGATCAGTCTGGCACTGAAGCTTTCTTT. Protein: CASSQDQSGTEAFF.

This clone appeared a single time. V and J are TRBV9 and TRBJ1-1, with TRBD1 identical over 7 bases. Germline V gives CDR1 SGDLS, CDR2 YYNGEE. With 4 bases clipped from V and 4 bases from J, the junction kept 7 bases outside the gene matches. This CDR3 is 14 amino acids long. CDR3 amino acids: CASSPQGGSTEAFF. Written as DNA, the CDR3 is TGTGCCAGCAGCCCCCAGGGGGGGAGCACTGAAGCTTTCTTT.

This chain links TRBV2 with TRBJ2-3; weak D call: TRBD1 (5 bases). Germline assignment: CDR1 SNHLY and CDR2 FYNNEI. V shed 1 base and J shed 0 bases, with 11 bases lying between them. The CDR3 spans 16 residues. The CDR3 coding sequence is TGTGCCAGCAGTGAAGGGGGCACAGGTAGCACAGATACGCAGTATTTT. Its protein product is CASSEGGTGSTDTQYF.

The chain carries TRBV2 and TRBJ2-7, with D possibly matching TRBD2 (6 bases). The CDR3 is made up of 14 amino acids. Between the trimmed V and J ends, which lost 6 bases and 8 bases, there was a span of 20 bases. Germline assignment: CDR1 SNHLY and CDR2 FYNNEI. The CDR3 here is CASRERATFVKQYF. CDR3 nucleotides: TGTGCCAGCAGGGAGCGGGCGACCTTTGTAAAGCAGTACTTC. Full variable domain (missing parts from reference TRBV2 and TRBJ2-7): EPEVTQTPSHQVTQMGQEVILRCVPISNHLYFYWYRQILGQKVEFLVSFYNNEISEKSEIFDDQFSVERPDGSNFTLKIRSTKLEDSAMYFCASRERATFVKQYFGPGTRLTVT.

This chain uses TRBV5-1 with TRBJ1-2; 8 bases match TRBD1. V lost 0 bases to trimming and J lost 6 bases; unmatched junction nucleotides: 10. From germline, CDR1 is SGHRS and CDR2 YFSETQ. CDR3 size: 16 residues. The CDR3 protein is CASSLGHSGQGHGYTF. CDR3 DNA: TGCGCCAGCAGCTTGGGACATTCAGGACAGGGTCATGGCTACACCTTC.

This chain joins TRBV18 and TRBJ1-3; D possibly corresponds to TRBD1 (6 bases). Germline-derived CDR1 and CDR2 are KGHSH and LQKENI. The germline V and J ends were trimmed by 3 bases and 7 bases, with 16 bases remaining between them. CDR3 length: 15 residues. The CDR3 sequence is CASSPDRMVANTIYF. CDR3 DNA sequence: TGTGCCAGCTCACCGGACAGAATGGTAGCCAACACCATATATTTT.

A few counts support this clone. The chain has TRBV30 and TRBJ1-5; TRBD1 is a possible D gene (5 bases). The CDR3 totals 14 residues. Germline V gene data show CDR1 as GTSNPN and CDR2 as SVGIG (reference sequence). Trimming took 0 bases from V and 4 from J, leaving 10 bases between them. The CDR3 coding sequence is TGTGCCTGGAGTGTACTTAAGGGGAATCAGCCCCAGCATTTT. Translating it yields CAWSVLKGNQPQHF.

The J gene is TRBJ2-5, the V gene TRBV29-1; D may be TRBD1 (5 bases). Trimming pared 4 bases from V and 2 bases from J, leaving 14 bases between. CDR1 and CDR2 from the germline V gene are SQVTM and ANQGSEA. This CDR3 has 14 amino acids. CDR3 amino acids: CSVVPVRQQETQYF. In nucleotides, the CDR3 is TGCAGCGTTGTTCCGGTTCGACAGCAAGAGACCCAGTACTTC.

V is TRBV6-1 and J is TRBJ1-1; D is unclear. Looked up from germline, CDR1 is MNHNS and CDR2 is SASEGT. V lost 4 bases to trimming and J lost 4 bases, with 10 bases between them. The CDR3 consists of 13 residues. The CDR3 here is CASSAQSGTEAFF. CDR3 bases: TGTGCCAGCAGTGCCCAATCGGGCACTGAAGCTTTCTTT.

The V and J genes are TRBV7-3 and TRBJ2-1, with TRBD2 matching over 7 bases. The CDR3 consists of 15 residues. V shed 0 bases and J 2 bases; nucleotides not matched to a gene: 1. Germline CDR1 is SGHTA and CDR2 is FQGTGA. The chain's CDR3 is CASSLTLAAYNEQFF. Here the CDR3 DNA reads TGTGCCAGCAGCTTAACCCTAGCGGCCTACAATGAGCAGTTCTTC.

This clone was picked up a small number of times. The chain employs TRBV9 and TRBJ2-3; no definite D call. This CDR3 region has 17 residues. The V end was cut by 4 bases, the J end by 4 bases, with 22 bases between. Germline V gene data show CDR1 as SGDLS and CDR2 as YYNGEE. CDR3 DNA sequence: TGTGCCAGCAGCTTAGGATTGGCAGTGTCTTCTCCAGATACGCAGTATTTT. Translated: CASSLGLAVSSPDTQYF. Supplemented by reference TRBV9 and TRBJ2-3, the full variable domain reads DSGVTQTPKHLITATGQRVTLRCSPRSGDLSVYWYQQSLDQGLQFLIQYYNGEERAKGNILERFSAQQFPDLHSELNLSSLELGDSALYFCASSLGLAVSSPDTQYFGPGTRLTVL.

The chain uses TRBV11-2 and TRBJ2-3, with D perhaps given as TRBD1 or TRBD2 (5 bases each). CDR1 and CDR2 from the germline V gene are SGHAT and FQNNGV. CDR3 length: 14 amino acids. V was pared by 1 base and J by 4 bases, with 9 bases between. CDR3: CASSLGGWADTQYF. The CDR3, as DNA: TGTGCCAGCAGCTTAGGGGGGTGGGCAGATACGCAGTATTTT.

This rearrangement joins TRBV30 to TRBJ1-1, with a tentative D call TRBD1 (6 bases). Germline assignment: CDR1 GTSNPN and CDR2 SVGIG (reference sequence). The CDR3 has 13 amino acids. V was shortened by 2 bases and J by 10 bases, with 17 bases between the two germline ends. This CDR3 is CAWSLTGGGPAFF. In DNA form, the CDR3 reads TGTGCCTGGAGTTTGACGGGAGGGGGACCAGCTTTCTTT.

The chain employs TRBV19 and TRBJ1-4; D call uncertain. The germline V gene encodes CDR1 LNHDA and CDR2 SQIVND (reference sequence). The CDR3 is 16 residues long. V lost 0 bases to trimming and J lost 7 bases, with 15 bases between them. The CDR3 loop reads CASSIDTRGTGEKLFF. The DNA for the CDR3 is TGTGCCAGTAGTATAGATACGCGGGGAACCGGTGAAAAACTGTTTTTT.

The chain uses TRBV27 and TRBJ1-1, with D possibly being TRBD1 (6 bases). V was clipped by 1 base and J by 4 bases, with 10 bases between them. The CDR3 runs 14 residues. The germline CDR1 and CDR2 sequences are MNHEY and SMNVEV (reference sequence). CDR3 coding DNA: TGTGCCAGCAGTTTATATTGGGGGGCCACTGAAGCTTTCTTT. Translated, it gives CASSLYWGATEAFF.

This clone was recorded only once. The chain's CDR3 is CASSASAPGGTDTQYF. In nucleotides, the CDR3 is TGTGCCAGCAGTGCGAGCGCCCCGGGGGGCACAGATACGCAGTATTTT. This chain uses TRBV6-1 with TRBJ2-3; a weak D match, TRBD2 (6 bases). V was shortened by 4 bases and J by 1 base, with 15 bases between the two germline ends. Germline values: CDR1 MNHNS, CDR2 SASEGT. The CDR3 loop spans 16 amino acids.

This clone has only one observation. The chain has TRBV28 and TRBJ1-1, with TRBD1 as a possible D gene (6 bases). Germline V gives CDR1 MDHEN, CDR2 SYDVKM. This CDR3 is 13 amino acids long. Between the trimmed V and J ends, which lost 6 bases and 4 bases, there was a span of 12 bases. In nucleotides, the CDR3 is TGTGCCAGCAGAACCCGCAGGGGCACTGAAGCTTTCTTT. This translates into CASRTRRGTEAFF.

DNA of the CDR3: TGTGCCTGGAGTGTAACGTCAGGGGGGCTTGGAAACACCATATATTTT. Translation: CAWSVTSGGLGNTIYF. The chain joins TRBV30 to TRBJ1-3; the match to TRBD1 covers 7 bases. The V and J ends lost 0 bases and 3 bases, in that order; junction bases with no gene match: 8. The CDR3 loop spans 16 amino acids. In germline, CDR1 is GTSNPN, CDR2 SVGIG (reference sequence).

This rearrangement joins TRBV10-3 to TRBJ2-1; 8 bases are shared with TRBD1. Germline V CDR1 and CDR2: ENHRY, SYGVKD. The CDR3 is 14 residues long. V lost 5 bases, J lost 4 bases, and 4 bases stayed unmatched. CDR3: CAISQTGVYNEQFF. In DNA, the CDR3 is TGTGCCATCAGTCAGACAGGGGTATACAATGAGCAGTTCTTC.

V is TRBV5-1 and J is TRBJ2-1, with D tentatively TRBD2 (5 bases). The CDR3 is 15 residues long. V was trimmed by 0 bases and J by 0 bases, leaving 7 bases between them. CDR1 SGHRS and CDR2 YFSETQ come from the germline V gene. CDR3 sequence: CASSLAGISYNEQFF. Written as DNA, the CDR3 is TGCGCCAGCAGCTTGGCCGGGATCTCCTACAATGAGCAGTTCTTC.

The chain recombines TRBV10-3 with TRBJ1-1; D unresolved. The V end lost 8 bases, the J end lost 2 bases, and 12 bases lay between the germline ends. CDR1 is ENHRY, CDR2 SYGVKD, per germline. The CDR3 is made up of 13 amino acids. CDR3 amino acids: CAIEAELNTEAFF. The DNA of the CDR3 is TGTGCCATCGAGGCAGAACTTAACACTGAAGCTTTCTTT.

The genes are TRBV9 and TRBJ1-3; D gene unclear. The CDR3 covers 15 residues. Germline V lookup: CDR1 SGDLS, CDR2 YYNGEE. Between the trimmed V and J ends, which lost 2 bases and 2 bases, there was a span of 11 bases. The CDR3 coding sequence is TGTGCCAGCAGCGTGGGGATCGGGACTGGAAACACCATATATTTT. Its translation is CASSVGIGTGNTIYF.

The V gene is TRBV30, the J gene TRBJ1-2, with unresolved D. V shed 2 bases and J shed 4 bases, with 11 bases lying between them. This CDR3 comprises 13 residues. Germline assignment: CDR1 GTSNPN and CDR2 SVGIG (reference sequence). The CDR3 spells CAWSLKGAYGYTF. CDR3 DNA sequence: TGTGCCTGGAGTTTGAAGGGTGCCTATGGCTACACCTTC.

This chain connects TRBV11-3 to TRBJ2-1; maybe TRBD1 (5 bases). CDR3 length: 14 residues. V shed 5 bases and J shed 7 bases, with 15 bases lying between them. The germline CDR1 and CDR2 sequences are SGHNT and YENEEA. The CDR3 bases are TGTGCCAGCAGCGTTCGCCAAGGACAAAATGAGCAGTTCTTC. This codes for CASSVRQGQNEQFF.

The rearrangement links TRBV11-3 to TRBJ2-1; D is unclear. CDR1 and CDR2 from the germline V gene are SGHNT and YENEEA. There are 12 residues in the CDR3. Trimming removed 1 base from V and 8 bases from J, with 6 bases in between. The CDR3 DNA reads as TGTGCCAGCAGCTTAGTTGGGTATGAGCAGTTCTTC. It is translated as CASSLVGYEQFF.

Only one count was recorded for this clone. This chain uses TRBV28 with TRBJ2-5, with D unresolved. The V end was cut by 3 bases, the J end by 5 bases, with 7 bases between. This CDR3 spans 12 amino acids. Germline assignment: CDR1 MDHEN and CDR2 SYDVKM. CDR3 DNA: TGTGCCAGCAGTTTGGACCGGGAGACCCAGTACTTC. It translates to CASSLDRETQYF.

The rearrangement links TRBV9 to TRBJ2-2; D may correspond to TRBD1 or TRBD2 (5 bases each). The V end was cut by 4 bases, the J end by 4 bases, with 11 bases between. This CDR3 spans 14 amino acids. The germline V gene encodes CDR1 SGDLS and CDR2 YYNGEE. CDR3 bases: TGTGCCAGCAGCCCTAGTGGGGGCACCGGGGAGCTGTTTTTT. Protein: CASSPSGGTGELFF.

The chain joins TRBV5-1 to TRBJ2-4, with D possibly TRBD2 on 6 matching bases. Germline V gene lookup returns CDR1 SGHRS and CDR2 YFSETQ. V lost 4 bases, J lost 5 bases, and 16 bases lay in between. The CDR3 totals 15 residues. The CDR3 region is CASSPGGTTQNIQYF. DNA for the CDR3: TGCGCCAGCAGCCCCGGGGGAACCACCCAAAACATTCAGTACTTC.